This T cell receptor (beta chain) is drawn from a study of T cell clonotyping in hematopoietic cell transplantation. Only in-frame clones appear in the TCRdb table, and some are missing; sequencing was by immunoSEQ multiplex PCR. The data show roughly 30,000 clones, with about 90% seen just once and around a tenth held by the top ten. Trimming shortened V by 10 bases and J by 8 bases, and 15 bases separated the two germline ends. CDR1 and CDR2 (germline): MGHDK, SYGVNS. The CDR3 length is 12 residues. Here the sequenced sample was PBMCs, taken 100 days after allogeneic stem cell transplant. J is TRBJ1-3 and V is TRBV25-1, with D perhaps TRBD1 (6 bases). This clonotype was sampled from a female patient aged 50-59 years who had an allogeneic stem cell transplant from a related donor, so the T cells may come from the graft donor. Some clones in this sample may be carry-over from other donors' samples. Here the CDR3 DNA reads TGTGCCACCGAACAGGGCGCGGACACCATATATTTT. Residues: CATEQGADTIYF.